These T cell receptor beta chains were read from a single sample in a study of blood T cell repertoires in COVID-19. The assay was immunoSEQ multiplex PCR, and TCRdb's table has in-frame clones only and misses some. The sample includes approximately 74,000 clones, 80% to 90% of them seen just once. Sequenced material: peripheral blood. The receptor source for this set is a man aged 70-80 years with acute or convalescent COVID-19. The CDR3 runs from the conserved cysteine through the conserved F or W. D genes are given only for firm matches. Clone size appears in some rows only: once, few, many, or a class for an expanded clone.

v_gene	abundance	d_gene	j_gene	CDR3aa	CDR3nt
TRBV9	once	TRBD1	TRBJ2-7	CASSVRTGSEQYF	TGTGCCAGCAGCGTACGGACAGGGAGCGAGCAGTACTTC
TRBV27	few	.	TRBJ2-5	CASCRIRQTGETQYF	TGTGCCAGCTGTCGGATAAGACAAACAGGGGAGACCCAGTACTTC
TRBV9	.	.	TRBJ1-2	CASSRDGGGGYTF	TGTGCCAGCAGTCGAGACGGGGGTGGAGGCTACACCTTC
TRBV18	.	.	TRBJ2-5	CASSPLGGQETQYF	TGTGCCAGCTCACCACTGGGAGGCCAAGAGACCCAGTACTTC
TRBV25-1	.	TRBD1	TRBJ1-5	CASRGQGMGQPQHF	TGTGCCAGCAGGGGACAGGGAATGGGTCAGCCCCAGCATTTT
TRBV5-1	.	TRBD2	TRBJ2-7	CASSLAIGGGSYEQYF	TGCGCCAGCAGCTTGGCCATTGGCGGGGGCTCCTACGAGCAGTACTTC
TRBV5-6	once	TRBD1	TRBJ2-7	CASSLAQGSSREFYEQYF	TGTGCCAGCAGCTTGGCACAGGGGTCGTCCAGGGAATTCTACGAGCAGTACTTC
TRBV11-3	.	TRBD2	TRBJ2-3	CASSSREAGLGTDTQYF	TGTGCCAGCAGCTCTAGGGAAGCGGGATTGGGCACAGATACGCAGTATTTT
TRBV5-5	.	TRBD1	TRBJ2-3	CASSQGGTDTQYF	TGTGCCAGCAGCCAGGGGGGCACAGATACGCAGTATTTT
TRBV5-1	.	TRBD2	TRBJ2-1	CASSLVAGGHNEQFF	TGCGCCAGCAGCTTGGTGGCGGGAGGGCACAATGAGCAGTTCTTC
TRBV30	.	.	TRBJ2-3	CAWSVTGWTVEKQDTQYF	TGTGCCTGGAGTGTAACCGGGTGGACAGTGGAAAAACAAGATACGCAGTATTTT